This T cell receptor beta chain appears in the sequencing data of a study of blood T cell repertoires in COVID-19. Assay used: immunoSEQ multiplex PCR; TCRdb lists only in-frame clones, some missing. The repertoire holds about 39,000 clones, 84% seen once, with 13% to 15% in the top ten. This clonotype originated in a man aged 50 or older with active or convalescent COVID-19. The specimen was peripheral blood.

The CDR3 DNA reads TGTGCCAGCAGCCAAGACCACAGCTCCTACGAGCAGTACTTC. This codes for CASSQDHSSYEQYF. This chain links TRBV3-1 (or the pseudogene TRBV3-2) with TRBJ2-7; D is undetermined. Germline V lookup: CDR1 LGHDT, CDR2 YNNKEL (reference sequence). This CDR3 has 14 amino acids. V was clipped by 0 bases and J by 0 bases, with 6 bases between them.